Below are 23 T cell receptor beta chains sequenced from a single sample in a study of T cell changes during pregnancy in multiple sclerosis. TCRdb's copy holds only in-frame clones and misses some; the assay was immunoSEQ multiplex PCR. The table includes about 38,000 clones, under 95% detected once. The sample in question was CD4+ T cells from peripheral blood mononuclear cells, obtained in the third trimester of pregnancy. The receptors shown here come from a female donor in good health, enrolled as a control in a pregnancy study.

CDR3: CASSLEQYNSPLHF. The CDR3 bases are TGTGCCAGCAGCTTAGAACAGTATAATTCACCCCTCCACTTT. The chain joins TRBV7-9 to TRBJ1-6; D is uncertain. Germline V CDR1 and CDR2: SEHNR, FQNEAQ (reference sequence). Trimming left V 1 base short and J 4 bases short, with 5 bases between. The CDR3 consists of 14 residues.

The chain joins TRBV2 to TRBJ1-4; D possibly corresponds to TRBD1 (6 bases). CDR1 is SNHLY and CDR2 is FYNNEI in the germline V gene. The V and J ends lost 4 bases and 2 bases respectively, with 8 bases between them. The CDR3 totals 14 residues. CDR3 coding DNA: TGTGCCAGCAGTGCCAGGGGCACTAATGAAAAACTGTTTTTT. Its protein product is CASSARGTNEKLFF.

The chain uses TRBV6-5 and TRBJ1-1; a weak D match, TRBD1 (6 bases). Germline V gene data show CDR1 as MNHEY and CDR2 as SVGAGI. The CDR3 is made up of 13 amino acids. Trimming removed 7 bases from V and 4 bases from J, with 13 bases in between. The chain's CDR3 is CASTLGQSTEAFF. The CDR3 DNA reads as TGTGCCAGCACCTTAGGACAGAGCACTGAAGCTTTCTTT.

The rearrangement links TRBV25-1 to TRBJ1-1; TRBD1 is a possible D gene (6 bases). V was trimmed by 6 bases and J by 1 base, leaving 18 bases between them. Per the germline V gene, CDR1 is MGHDK and CDR2 is SYGVNS. The CDR3 sequence is 16 residues long. The CDR3 is CASSGGQTFPNTEAFF. As DNA, the CDR3 is TGTGCCAGCAGCGGAGGACAGACCTTTCCGAACACTGAAGCTTTCTTT.

J is TRBJ2-5 and V is TRBV28, with a tentative D call TRBD2 (8 bases). Trimming cost V 8 bases and J 5 bases, with 18 bases left between them. CDR3 length equals 14 residues. CDR1 and CDR2 (germline): MDHEN, SYDVKM. CDR3 DNA sequence: TGTGCCAGCGAGGGGGCGCGCGGGAGGGAGACCCAGTACTTC. Translation gives CASEGARGRETQYF. Variable domain in full (rest from reference TRBV28 and TRBJ2-5): DVKVTQSSRYLVKRTGEKVFLECVQDMDHENMFWYRQDPGLGLRLIYFSYDVKMKEKGDIPEGYSVSREKKERFSLILESASTNQTSMYLCASEGARGRETQYFGPGTRLLVL.

The chain employs TRBV19 and TRBJ1-1; D is unclear. The germline V gene has CDR1 LNHDA and CDR2 SQIVND (reference sequence). This CDR3 contains 15 residues. V was cut by 6 bases and J by 4 bases, with 18 bases left in between. CDR3 residues: CASSPEARLVTEAFF. The DNA of the CDR3 is TGTGCCAGTAGCCCGGAGGCACGGTTGGTCACTGAAGCTTTCTTT. The variable domain in full, with the rest retrieved from reference TRBV19 and TRBJ1-1, is DGGITQSPKYLFRKEGQNVTLSCEQNLNHDAMYWYRQDPGQGLRLIYYSQIVNDFQKGDIAEGYSVSREKKESFPLTVTSAQKNPTAFYLCASSPEARLVTEAFFGQGTRLTVV.

The chain combines TRBV28 with TRBJ1-4, with a possible D match to TRBD1 (5 bases). Between the trimmed V and J ends, which lost 6 bases and 3 bases, there was a span of 17 bases. Germline V CDR1 and CDR2: MDHEN, SYDVKM. The CDR3 is 16 amino acids. CDR3 amino acids: CASSRPTVRANEKLFF. CDR3 coding DNA: TGTGCCAGCAGCCGTCCGACAGTCCGGGCTAATGAAAAACTGTTTTTT.

The V call is TRBV7-9, the J call TRBJ1-2, with D possibly TRBD1 on 6 matching bases. Germline CDR1 is SEHNR and CDR2 is FQNEAQ (reference sequence). This CDR3 comprises 14 residues. The germline V and J ends were trimmed by 2 bases and 8 bases, with 15 bases remaining between them. The DNA of the CDR3 is TGTGCCAGCAGCTTAAGCCAGGGGCTTAGCGGCTACACCTTC. Protein product: CASSLSQGLSGYTF.

V gene TRBV5-5 combines with J gene TRBJ1-5; possibly TRBD1 for D (5 bases). V was shortened by 4 bases and J by 4 bases, with 15 bases between the two germline ends. CDR3 length: 15 residues. Germline CDR1 is SGHKS and CDR2 is YYEKEE (reference sequence). The CDR3 is CASSRTGHLNQPQHF. For the CDR3, the DNA is TGTGCCAGCAGCCGAACAGGACACCTAAATCAGCCCCAGCATTTT.

The chain uses TRBV6-6 and TRBJ1-3; 7 bases are a match to TRBD1. This CDR3 is built from 16 residues. Germline values: CDR1 MNHNY, CDR2 SVGAGI (reference sequence). The trim removed 2 bases at V and 2 bases at J, leaving 6 bases unmatched. CDR3 protein: CASSYAHRGTGNTIYF. The DNA of the CDR3 is TGTGCCAGCAGTTACGCCCACAGGGGAACTGGAAACACCATATATTTT.

This sequence joins TRBV5-6 and TRBJ2-3, with unresolved D. Germline V gives CDR1 SGHDT, CDR2 YYEEEE. The V end was cut by 2 bases, the J end by 6 bases, with 13 bases between. The CDR3 spans 14 residues. The CDR3 DNA sequence: TGTGCCAGCAGCTTTGGGTCGGGTGTCGATACGCAGTATTTT. Amino acids: CASSFGSGVDTQYF.

The chain couples TRBV28 to TRBJ2-2, with D uncertain. Trimming removed 3 bases from V and 4 bases from J, with 12 bases in between. There are 15 residues in the CDR3. Germline V lookup: CDR1 MDHEN, CDR2 SYDVKM. DNA of the CDR3: TGTGCCAGCAGTTTTTCCAGGTTCGGCACCGGGGAGCTGTTTTTT. Translation gives CASSFSRFGTGELFF.

This clone was observed once. The gene calls are TRBV14 and TRBJ2-1, with D unclear. Trimming took 0 bases from V and 6 from J, leaving 6 bases between them. The length of the CDR3 is 13 residues. Germline CDR1 and CDR2: SGHDN and FVKESK. CDR3 sequence (DNA): TGTGCCAGCAGCCAAGATTGGGCCAATGAGCAGTTCTTC. Translated: CASSQDWANEQFF.

This chain's CDR3 is CASSEDGVNTEAFF. CDR3 nucleotide sequence: TGCGCCAGCAGCGAGGACGGGGTGAACACTGAAGCTTTCTTT. The chain links TRBV5-1 to TRBJ1-1; D call uncertain. CDR1 and CDR2 from the germline V gene are SGHRS and YFSETQ. V lost 4 bases and J lost 0, with 10 bases in between. The CDR3 is 14 amino acids.

The chain has TRBV19 and TRBJ1-4, with D uncertain. The CDR3 runs to 12 residues. The germline gives CDR1 LNHDA, CDR2 SQIVND (reference sequence). The V end lost 3 bases, the J end lost 8 bases, and 7 bases lay between the germline ends. The CDR3 sequence: CASSIGREKLFF. The CDR3 coding sequence is TGTGCCAGTAGTATCGGTCGAGAAAAACTGTTTTTT.

This clone was recorded once. The genes are TRBV7-7 and TRBJ2-7, with TRBD2 matching over 12 bases. The CDR3 runs to 15 residues. Germline V CDR1 and CDR2: SSHAT, FNYEAQ (reference sequence). CDR3 in DNA: TGTGTTCGGACTAGCGGGATAGGTCCCTCCTACGAGCAGTACTTC. Translated: CVRTSGIGPSYEQYF. Drawing the rest from reference TRBV7-7 and TRBJ2-7, the complete variable domain is GAGVSQSPRYKVTKRGQDVTLRCDPISSHATLYWYQQALGQGPEFLTYFNYEAQPDKSGLPSDRFSAERPEGSISTLTIQRTEQRDSAMYRCVRTSGIGPSYEQYFGPGTRLTVT.

This clone is a singleton in its sample. This chain links TRBV19 with TRBJ2-2, with D hard to call. V shed 4 bases and J shed 0 bases, with 30 bases lying between them. Per the germline V gene, CDR1 is LNHDA and CDR2 is SQIVND (reference sequence). The CDR3 runs 22 residues. The CDR3 DNA sequence: TGTGCCAGTAGTACAGCACGCAGTGGAGTTCCGGCCCGTGCCCCGAACACCGGGGAGCTGTTTTTT. It translates to CASSTARSGVPARAPNTGELFF.

The chain combines TRBV4-1 with TRBJ2-7; 10 nucleotides agree with TRBD2. The CDR3 runs 15 residues. With 1 base clipped from V and 6 bases from J, the junction kept 6 bases outside the gene matches. Per the germline V gene, CDR1 is MGHRA and CDR2 is YSYEKL. The CDR3 protein is CASSQGLAGEREQYF. The DNA of the CDR3 is TGCGCCAGCAGCCAAGGGCTAGCGGGAGAACGCGAGCAGTACTTC.

J is TRBJ2-7 and V is TRBV2; no definite D call. V dropped 8 bases and J dropped 3 bases, with 14 bases sitting between them. This CDR3 spans 13 amino acids. CDR1 and CDR2 from the germline V gene are SNHLY and FYNNEI. The CDR3 DNA is TGTGCCAGCGATGAGCCCTTCCGCTACGAGCAGTACTTC. Its translation is CASDEPFRYEQYF. The variable domain in full, with the rest retrieved from reference TRBV2 and TRBJ2-7, is EPEVTQTPSHQVTQMGQEVILRCVPISNHLYFYWYRQILGQKVEFLVSFYNNEISEKSEIFDDQFSVERPDGSNFTLKIRSTKLEDSAMYFCASDEPFRYEQYFGPGTRLTVT.

The J gene is TRBJ2-7, the V gene TRBV18, with 7 positions matching TRBD1. V trimming: 5 bases; J trimming: 6 bases; junction bases outside the gene matches: 10. The CDR3 covers 14 residues. Germline CDR1 is KGHSH and CDR2 is LQKENI. The CDR3 reads CASSAQGSVIEQYF. The DNA of the CDR3 is TGTGCCAGCTCAGCACAGGGGTCTGTGATCGAGCAGTACTTC.

This rearrangement joins TRBV18 to TRBJ2-7; D may be TRBD1 (5 bases). The germline V and J ends were trimmed by 5 bases and 2 bases, with 13 bases remaining between them. Germline values: CDR1 KGHSH, CDR2 LQKENI. The CDR3 has 14 residues. CDR3 loop: CASSSKTVTYEQYF. In nucleotides, the CDR3 is TGTGCCAGCTCATCAAAGACAGTAACCTACGAGCAGTACTTC.

This chain uses TRBV5-1 with TRBJ2-1; 9 bases fit TRBD1. After removal of 3 bases from V and 0 bases from J, the junction contained 1 base not matched to a gene. This CDR3 region has 15 residues. Germline CDR1 is SGHRS and CDR2 is YFSETQ. The CDR3 DNA reads TGCGCCAGCAGCTCGACAGGGGGCTCCTACAATGAGCAGTTCTTC. Translating it yields CASSSTGGSYNEQFF. The full variable domain, its missing parts supplied by reference TRBV5-1 and TRBJ2-1, is KAGVTQTPRYLIKTRGQQVTLSCSPISGHRSVSWYQQTPGQGLQFLFEYFSETQRNKGNFPGRFSGRQFSNSRSEMNVSTLELGDSALYLCASSSTGGSYNEQFFGPGTRLTVL.

This clone was seen only once. V and J are TRBV2 and TRBJ1-2; D not resolved. Trimming shortened V by 6 bases and J by 2 bases, and 19 bases separated the two germline ends. The germline V gene encodes CDR1 SNHLY and CDR2 FYNNEI. The CDR3 has 16 residues. The CDR3 is CASSASPLGGNYGYTF. The DNA for the CDR3 is TGTGCCAGCAGCGCTTCCCCTCTGGGAGGGAACTATGGCTACACCTTC.